This paragraph reports one TCR beta chain. Its antigen is currently unknown. The cDNA for TCR beta came from 5'RACE template switching with UMIs. TCRdb re-analyzed the 5' RACE reads; it lists each CDR3 protein once, without DNA. The sample totals roughly 110,000 distinct CDR3 sequences. The data were taken from a study of T cells expressing NK-cell markers. The CDR3 covers 18 residues. Germline-derived CDR1 and CDR2 are DFQATT and SNEGSKA (reference sequence). Overall study findings and caveats: The contribution of dominant NKG2C+ clonotypes to CD8+ T cells in several donors was roughly 1.0-7.5%. In four donors, dominant clonotypes made up roughly 25-60.1% of CD3+CD56-NKG2C+ cells.

This chain uses TRBV20-1 with TRBJ2-3; the D call of TRBD2 rests on TCRdb alone, since no DNA is present to check it. Sequencing was done on a sample of blood T cells: a sorted CD56 or NKG2C T cell subset, CD4+ or CD8+ T cells, or bulk PBMC T cells (not recorded which). The source of this sequence is a woman between 18 and 70 years old in good health. CDR3 region: CSARDHLGEGRFTDTQYF.